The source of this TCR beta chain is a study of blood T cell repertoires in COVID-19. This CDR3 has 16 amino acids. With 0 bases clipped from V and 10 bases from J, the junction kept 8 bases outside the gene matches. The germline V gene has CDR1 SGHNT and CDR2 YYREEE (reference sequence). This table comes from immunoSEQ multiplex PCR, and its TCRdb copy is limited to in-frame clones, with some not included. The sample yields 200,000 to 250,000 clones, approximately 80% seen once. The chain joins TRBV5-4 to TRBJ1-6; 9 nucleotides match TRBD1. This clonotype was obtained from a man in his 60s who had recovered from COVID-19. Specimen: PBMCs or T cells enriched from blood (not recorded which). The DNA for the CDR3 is TGTGCCAGCAGCTTGGCCCCGGGACAGGGAGAATCACCCCTCCACTTT. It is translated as CASSLAPGQGESPLHF. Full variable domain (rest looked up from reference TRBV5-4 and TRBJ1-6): ETGVTQSPTHLIKTRGQQVTLRCSSQSGHNTVSWYQQALGQGPQFIFQYYREEENGRGNFPPRFSGLQFPNYSSELNVNALELDDSALYLCASSLAPGQGESPLHFGNGTRLTVT.